The T cell receptor (beta chain) under discussion was sequenced for a study of T cells in tumors after PD-1 blockade. Study-level background: Prior checkpoint blockade, systemic immunosuppressant use, or anti-cancer therapy within 4 weeks excluded patients. A subset received ongoing vismodegib 150 mg daily alongside anti-PD-1 therapy.

Germline CDR1 and CDR2: SGHRS and YFSETQ. Trimming shortened V by 0 bases and J by 4 bases, and 10 bases separated the two germline ends. This CDR3 comprises 14 residues. Only in-frame clones appear in the TCRdb table, and some are missing; sequencing was by immunoSEQ multiplex PCR. Of nearly 25,000 clones in the sample, around four fifths were seen once. The sequencing here drew on PBMCs, taken after anti-PD-1 treatment. The chain links TRBV5-1 to TRBJ2-5; D is possibly TRBD1 or TRBD2 (6 bases each). This TCR was recovered from a human donor with basal cell carcinoma. The CDR3 reads CASSLAGARETQYF. The CDR3 nucleotides read TGCGCCAGCAGCTTGGCGGGGGCGCGAGAGACCCAGTACTTC.